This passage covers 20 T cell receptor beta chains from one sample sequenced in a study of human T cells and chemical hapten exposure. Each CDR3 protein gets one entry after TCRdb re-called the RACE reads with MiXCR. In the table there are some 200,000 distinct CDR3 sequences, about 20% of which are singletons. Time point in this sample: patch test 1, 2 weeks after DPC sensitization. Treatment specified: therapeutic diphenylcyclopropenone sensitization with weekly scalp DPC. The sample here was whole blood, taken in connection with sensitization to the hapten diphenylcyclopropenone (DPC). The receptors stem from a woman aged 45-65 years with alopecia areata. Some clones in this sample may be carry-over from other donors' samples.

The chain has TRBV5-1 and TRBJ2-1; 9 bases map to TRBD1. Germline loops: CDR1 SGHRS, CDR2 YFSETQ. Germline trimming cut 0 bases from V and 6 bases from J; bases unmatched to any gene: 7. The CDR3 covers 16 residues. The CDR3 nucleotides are TGCGCCAGCAGCTTGGCCGGTGGACAGGGGATCAATGAGCAGTTCTTC. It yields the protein CASSLAGGQGINEQFF.

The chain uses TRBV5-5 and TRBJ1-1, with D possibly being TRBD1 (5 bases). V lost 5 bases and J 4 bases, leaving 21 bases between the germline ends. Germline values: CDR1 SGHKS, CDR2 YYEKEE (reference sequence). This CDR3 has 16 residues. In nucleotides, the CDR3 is TGTGCCAGCAGGGAATACGAGCACCTGGGGGTCACTGAAGCTTTCTTT. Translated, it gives CASREYEHLGVTEAFF. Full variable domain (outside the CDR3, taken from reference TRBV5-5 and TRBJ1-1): DAGVTQSPTHLIKTRGQQVTLRCSPISGHKSVSWYQQVLGQGPQFIFQYYEKEERGRGNFPDRFSARQFPNYSSELNVNALLLGDSALYLCASREYEHLGVTEAFFGQGTRLTVV.

CDR3: CASSLYSPGTGELFF. For the CDR3, the DNA is TGTGCCAGCAGCTTATACTCTCCGGGCACCGGGGAGCTGTTTTTT. This chain links TRBV7-2 with TRBJ2-2; D remains ambiguous. Germline CDR1 SGHTA, CDR2 FQGNSA. The V end was cut by 2 bases, the J end by 4 bases, with 11 bases between. The CDR3 runs 15 residues.

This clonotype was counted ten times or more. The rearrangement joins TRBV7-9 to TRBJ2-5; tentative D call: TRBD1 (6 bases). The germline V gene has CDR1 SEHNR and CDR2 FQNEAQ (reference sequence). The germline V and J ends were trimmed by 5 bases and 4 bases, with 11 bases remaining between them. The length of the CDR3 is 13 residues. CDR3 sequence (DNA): TGTGCCAGCAGCATTACAGGGTTAGAGACCCAGTACTTC. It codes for CASSITGLETQYF. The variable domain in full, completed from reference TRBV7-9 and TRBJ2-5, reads DTGVSQNPRHKITKRGQNVTFRCDPISEHNRLYWYRQTLGQGPEFLTYFQNEAQLEKSRLLSDRFSAERPKGSFSTLEIQRTEQGDSAMYLCASSITGLETQYFGPGTRLLVL.

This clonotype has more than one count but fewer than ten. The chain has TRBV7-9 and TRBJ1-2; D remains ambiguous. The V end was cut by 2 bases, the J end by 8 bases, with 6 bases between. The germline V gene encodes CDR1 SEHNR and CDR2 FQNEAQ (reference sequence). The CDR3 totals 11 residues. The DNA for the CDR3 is TGTGCCAGCAGCTTAAAGCACGGCTACACCTTC. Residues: CASSLKHGYTF.

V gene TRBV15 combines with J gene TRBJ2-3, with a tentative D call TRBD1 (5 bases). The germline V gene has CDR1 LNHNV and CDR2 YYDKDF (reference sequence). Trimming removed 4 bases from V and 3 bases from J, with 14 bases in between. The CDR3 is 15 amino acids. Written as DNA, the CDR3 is TGTGCCACCAGCAAAGCTCTCCCAGGGACAGATACGCAGTATTTT. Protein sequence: CATSKALPGTDTQYF. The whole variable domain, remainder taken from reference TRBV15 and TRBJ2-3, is DAMVIQNPRYQVTQFGKPVTLSCSQTLNHNVMYWYQQKSSQAPKLLFHYYDKDFNNEADTPDNFQSRRPNTSFCFLDIRSPGLGDTAMYLCATSKALPGTDTQYFGPGTRLTVL.

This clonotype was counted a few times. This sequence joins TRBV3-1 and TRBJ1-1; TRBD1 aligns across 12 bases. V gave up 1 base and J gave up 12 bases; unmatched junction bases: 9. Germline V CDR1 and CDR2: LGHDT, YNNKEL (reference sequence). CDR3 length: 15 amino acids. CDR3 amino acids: CASSQAPGQGAGTFF. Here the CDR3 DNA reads TGTGCCAGCAGCCAAGCCCCGGGACAGGGGGCAGGTACTTTCTTT.

CDR3 sequence (DNA): TGTGCCAGCTCACCATTGGGACAGGGGGCAGGAGATACGCAGTATTTT. Amino acids: CASSPLGQGAGDTQYF. The V and J genes are TRBV18 and TRBJ2-3, with 12 bases lining up with TRBD1. CDR1 is KGHSH, CDR2 LQKENI, per germline. The CDR3 length is 16 residues. The trim removed 2 bases at V and 5 bases at J, leaving 5 bases unmatched.

This CDR3 is CASSLSLDRGRKAFF. The CDR3 region has the DNA TGTGCCAGCAGTTTATCCCTAGACAGGGGGCGTAAGGCTTTCTTT. This chain connects TRBV12-3 or TRBV12-4 to TRBJ1-1, with 10 bases identical to TRBD1. The CDR3 spans 15 residues. V lost 2 bases and J lost 11; bases outside the gene matches: 11.

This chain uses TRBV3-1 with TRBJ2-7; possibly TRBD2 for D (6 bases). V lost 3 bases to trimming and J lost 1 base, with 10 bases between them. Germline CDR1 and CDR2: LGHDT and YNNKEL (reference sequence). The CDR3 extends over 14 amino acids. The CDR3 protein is CASSQGGQSYEQYF. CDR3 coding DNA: TGTGCCAGCAGCCAGGGAGGCCAGTCCTACGAGCAGTACTTC.

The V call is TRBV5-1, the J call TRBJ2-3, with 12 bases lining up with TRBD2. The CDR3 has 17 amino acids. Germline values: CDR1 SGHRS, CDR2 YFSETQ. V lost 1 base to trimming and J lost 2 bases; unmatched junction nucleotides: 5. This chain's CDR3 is CASSLRTSGINTDTQYF. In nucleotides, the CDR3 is TGCGCCAGCAGCTTGCGGACTAGCGGGATTAACACAGATACGCAGTATTTT.

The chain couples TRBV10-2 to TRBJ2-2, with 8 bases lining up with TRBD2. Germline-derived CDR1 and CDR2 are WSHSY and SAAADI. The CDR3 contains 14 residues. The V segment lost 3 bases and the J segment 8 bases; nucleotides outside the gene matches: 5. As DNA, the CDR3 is TGCGCCAGCAGTGAATTAGCGGGAAGGGGGGAGCTGTTTTTT. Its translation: CASSELAGRGELFF.

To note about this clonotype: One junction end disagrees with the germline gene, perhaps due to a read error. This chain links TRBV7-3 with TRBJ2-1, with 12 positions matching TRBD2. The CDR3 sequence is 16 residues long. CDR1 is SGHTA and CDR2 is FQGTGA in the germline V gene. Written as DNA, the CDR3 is TGTGCCGGCAGCCGCGGGACTAGCGGGTCGTACAATGAGCAGTTCTTC. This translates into CAGSRGTSGSYNEQFF.

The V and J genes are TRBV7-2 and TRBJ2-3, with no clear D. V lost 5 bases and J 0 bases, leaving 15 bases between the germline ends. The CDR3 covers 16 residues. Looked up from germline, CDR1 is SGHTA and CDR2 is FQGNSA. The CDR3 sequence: CASSLFLGPSTDTQYF. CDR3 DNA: TGTGCCAGCAGCCTATTCTTGGGTCCTAGCACAGATACGCAGTATTTT.

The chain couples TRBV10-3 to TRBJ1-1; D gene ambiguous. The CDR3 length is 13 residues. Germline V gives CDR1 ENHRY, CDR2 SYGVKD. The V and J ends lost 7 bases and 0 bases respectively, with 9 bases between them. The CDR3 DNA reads TGTGCCATCACTCACGACATGAACACTGAAGCTTTCTTT. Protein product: CAITHDMNTEAFF.

This CDR3 reads CASSPTTGELFF. The CDR3 region has the DNA TGTGCCAGCAGCCCGACTACGGGGGAGCTGTTTTTT. The V and J genes are TRBV7-9 and TRBJ2-2; D perhaps matches TRBD2 (5 bases). The CDR3 length is 12 residues. Germline CDR1 reads SEHNR; CDR2 reads FQNEAQ (reference sequence). The V end was cut by 5 bases, the J end by 8 bases, with 9 bases between.

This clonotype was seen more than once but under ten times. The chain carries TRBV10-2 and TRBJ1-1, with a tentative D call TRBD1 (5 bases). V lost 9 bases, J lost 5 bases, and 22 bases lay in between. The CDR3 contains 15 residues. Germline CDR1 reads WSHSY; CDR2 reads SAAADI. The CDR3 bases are TGCGCCAGTCAAGCATTGGTTGAGGGGTATACTGAAGCTTTCTTT. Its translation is CASQALVEGYTEAFF.

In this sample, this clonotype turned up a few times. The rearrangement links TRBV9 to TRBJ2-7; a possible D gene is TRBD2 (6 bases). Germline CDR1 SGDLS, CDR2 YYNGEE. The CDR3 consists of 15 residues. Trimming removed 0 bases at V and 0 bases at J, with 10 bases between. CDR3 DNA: TGTGCCAGCAGCGTAGCATTCGGGAGCTCCTACGAGCAGTACTTC. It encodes CASSVAFGSSYEQYF.

In DNA form, the CDR3 reads TGTGCCATCAGTGCATCTGGGACAGCTAGCACAGATACGCAGTATTTT. Its translation: CAISASGTASTDTQYF. The chain carries TRBV10-3 and TRBJ2-3; 7 nucleotides agree with TRBD1. CDR1 ENHRY and CDR2 SYGVKD come from the germline V gene. The CDR3 is 16 amino acids. The V gene end was trimmed by 4 bases and the J gene end by 0 bases; junction bases not matched to a gene: 7.

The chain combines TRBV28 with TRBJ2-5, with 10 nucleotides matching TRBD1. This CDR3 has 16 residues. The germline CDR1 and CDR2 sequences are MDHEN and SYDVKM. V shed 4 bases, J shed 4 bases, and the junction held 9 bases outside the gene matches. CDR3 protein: CASSSPRTGGRETQYF. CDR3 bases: TGTGCCAGCAGTTCACCACGGACAGGGGGGAGAGAGACCCAGTACTTC.